This is a list of T cell receptor beta chains from one sample in a study of CD8 T cells in Susac syndrome. One entry per CDR3 protein, called by TCRdb with MiXCR from the immunoSEQ multiplex PCR reads. This sample yields around 150,000 distinct CDR3 sequences, of which 85% to 95% are seen a single time; roughly 0.2% belongs to the top ten. The specimen sequenced was CD8+ T cells from PBMCs. The receptor set was obtained from a human donor with Susac syndrome. CDR3s include the opening cysteine and the closing phenylalanine or tryptophan. D genes are given only for firm matches. Clone size is given for some rows only: seen once, a few or many times, or a class if the clone is expanded.

>TRBV20-1|-|TRBJ2-7|-
CSASSGDYEQYF
TGCAGTGCTAGTTCGGGGGACTACGAGCAGTACTTC
>TRBV7-9|once|TRBJ2-1|-
CASSSAVEGNEQFF
TGTGCCAGCAGCTCTGCCGTGGAGGGCAATGAGCAGTTCTTC
>TRBV6-5|-|TRBJ1-4|-
CASSYTENEKLFF
TGTGCCAGCAGTTATACAGAAAATGAAAAACTGTTTTTT
>TRBV4-1|-|TRBJ1-5|-
CASSQGGPSNQPQHF
TGCGCCAGCAGCCAGGGAGGGCCCAGCAATCAGCCCCAGCATTTT
>TRBV10-3|once|TRBJ2-7|-
CAISEEWGEQYF
TGTGCCATCAGTGAGGAGTGGGGGGAGCAGTACTTC
>TRBV4-1|-|TRBJ2-1|-
CASSHPGDNEQFF
TGCGCCAGCAGCCACCCCGGTGACAATGAGCAGTTCTTC
>TRBV5-6|-|TRBJ2-3|-
CASSLEGWSDTQYF
TGTGCCAGCAGCTTGGAAGGTTGGTCAGATACGCAGTATTTT
>TRBV3-1|-|TRBJ2-2|-
CASSQEERANTGELFF
TGTGCCAGCAGCCAAGAAGAAAGGGCGAACACCGGGGAGCTGTTTTTT
>TRBV30|-|TRBJ2-1|-
CAWSVGYTYNEQFF
TGTGCCTGGAGTGTAGGCTATACCTACAATGAGCAGTTCTTC
>TRBV27|-|TRBJ1-2|-
CASGAGGIGYGYTF
TGTGCCAGCGGGGCCGGGGGAATTGGCTATGGCTACACCTTC
>TRBV28|-|TRBJ2-7|-
CASSLNYLKGAGGYEQYF
TGTGCCAGCAGCCTAAACTATCTCAAGGGGGCGGGAGGCTACGAGCAGTACTTC
>TRBV28|-|TRBJ2-7|TRBD2
CASETSDPRYEQYF
TGTGCCAGCGAGACTAGCGACCCGCGCTACGAGCAGTACTTC
>TRBV2|-|TRBJ2-1|TRBD2
CARGPGTSERNEQFF
TGTGCCAGAGGACCCGGGACTAGTGAGAGGAATGAGCAGTTCTTC
>TRBV4-1|once|TRBJ2-1|-
CASSPWQADEQFF
TGCGCCAGCAGCCCGTGGCAGGCGGATGAGCAGTTCTTC
>TRBV20-1|-|TRBJ1-1|-
CSVRTAGRNEAFF
TGCAGTGTCCGGACGGCAGGGAGAAATGAAGCTTTCTTT
>TRBV6-2/TRBV6-3|-|TRBJ2-4|-
CASSYGLGGSIQYF
TGTGCCAGCAGTTACGGCCTCGGAGGGAGCATTCAGTACTTC
>TRBV9|-|TRBJ2-3|-
CASSVSRDRSNF
TGTGCCAGCAGCGTAAGTCGAGACAGGAGTAATTTT
>TRBV9|-|TRBJ1-4|-
CASSDAGGATNEKLFF
TGTGCCAGCAGCGACGCCGGGGGGGCAACTAATGAAAAACTGTTTTTT
>TRBV6-6|few|TRBJ2-1|-
CASSEGGYNEQFF
TGTGCCAGCTCTGAGGGGGGTTACAATGAGCAGTTCTTC
>TRBV5-6|few|TRBJ2-7|-
CASSIAYEQYF
TGTGCCAGCAGCATTGCCTACGAGCAGTACTTC
>TRBV29-1|-|TRBJ1-1|-
CSVVVISREAFF
TGCAGCGTTGTGGTTATCTCGCGGGAAGCTTTCTTT
>TRBV3-1|-|TRBJ2-3|-
CASSHTGGPSTDTQYF
TGTGCCAGCAGCCATACTGGCGGGCCCAGCACAGATACGCAGTATTTT
>TRBV7-6|-|TRBJ2-3|TRBD2
CASSSTSGMADTQYF
TGTGCCAGCAGCTCGACTAGCGGGATGGCAGATACGCAGTATTTT
>TRBV20-1|-|TRBJ2-6|TRBD1
CSARDHRGTGANVLTF
TGCAGTGCTAGAGATCACAGGGGGACTGGGGCCAACGTCCTGACTTTC
>TRBV15|-|TRBJ2-7|-
CATSRDEKTTGTYF
TGTGCCACCAGCAGAGATGAGAAGACTACCGGGACGTACTTC
>TRBV5-4|-|TRBJ2-5|TRBD1
CASSWENRDSFQYF
TGTGCCAGCAGCTGGGAGAACAGGGACAGTTTCCAGTACTTC
>TRBV3-1|-|TRBJ1-1|-
CASSQDLLRNTEAFF
TGTGCCAGCAGCCAAGATCTGTTACGGAACACTGAAGCTTTCTTT
>TRBV6-5|-|TRBJ2-1|-
CASSYSPQLDEQFF
TGTGCCAGCAGTTACTCCCCCCAGCTGGATGAGCAGTTCTTC
>TRBV7-8|-|TRBJ2-1|TRBD2
CASSSPGLAENEQFF
TGTGCCAGCAGCTCTCCGGGACTAGCGGAGAATGAGCAGTTCTTC
>TRBV11-2|-|TRBJ2-6|-
CASSLLDRADSGANVLTF
TGTGCCAGCAGCCTATTGGACAGAGCAGACTCTGGGGCCAACGTCCTGACTTTC
>TRBV12-3/TRBV12-4|-|TRBJ2-5|-
CASRDEQRPQETQYF
TGTGCCAGCCGAGACGAACAGAGGCCCCAAGAGACCCAGTACTTC